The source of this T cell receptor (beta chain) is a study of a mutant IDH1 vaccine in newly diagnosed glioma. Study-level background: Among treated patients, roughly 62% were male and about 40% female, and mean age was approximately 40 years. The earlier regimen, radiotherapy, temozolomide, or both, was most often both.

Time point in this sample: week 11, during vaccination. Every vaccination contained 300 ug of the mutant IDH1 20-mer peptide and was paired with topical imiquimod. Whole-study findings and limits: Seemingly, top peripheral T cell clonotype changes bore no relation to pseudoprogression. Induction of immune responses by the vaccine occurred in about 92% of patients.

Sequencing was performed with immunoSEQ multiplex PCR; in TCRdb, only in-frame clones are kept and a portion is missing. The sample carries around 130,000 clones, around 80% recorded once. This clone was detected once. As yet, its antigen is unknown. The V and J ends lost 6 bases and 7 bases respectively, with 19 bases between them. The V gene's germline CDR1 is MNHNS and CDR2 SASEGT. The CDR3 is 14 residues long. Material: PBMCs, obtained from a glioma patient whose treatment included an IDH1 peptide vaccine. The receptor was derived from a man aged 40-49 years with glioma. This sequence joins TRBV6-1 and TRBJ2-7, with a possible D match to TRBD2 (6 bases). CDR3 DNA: TGTGCCAGCAGGGCCGGAGGGTTAAGTAGGGAGCAGTACTTC. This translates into CASRAGGLSREQYF.